The 17 T cell receptor beta chains in this list originate from one sample, sequenced in a study of early stage breast cancer tumors. Produced via immunoSEQ multiplex PCR; TCRdb's table is partial and in-frame only. The sample shows tens of thousands of clones, roughly four fifths of them seen only once. Sequenced input: blood. The source of these receptors is a person aged 35-50 years with breast cancer.

This chain links TRBV5-4 with TRBJ2-7, with a tentative D call TRBD1 (5 bases). CDR1 and CDR2 (germline): SGHNT, YYREEE (reference sequence). CDR3 size: 14 residues. V was cut by 1 base and J by 3 bases, with 11 bases left in between. The CDR3 DNA sequence: TGTGCCAGCAGCTTGTCACAGGCGAGCTACGAGCAGTACTTC. It codes for CASSLSQASYEQYF.

The gene calls are TRBV6-5 and TRBJ2-2, with D possibly matching TRBD1 (5 bases). This CDR3 contains 16 residues. Trimming removed 0 bases at V and 2 bases at J, with 10 bases between. The V gene's germline CDR1 is MNHEY and CDR2 SVGAGI. The CDR3 region has the DNA TGTGCCAGCAGTTACTCTGGGGCAGAAAACACCGGGGAGCTGTTTTTT. This sequence encodes CASSYSGAENTGELFF.

This clone showed up just a few times. This rearrangement joins TRBV5-4 to TRBJ1-1; the D gene is possibly TRBD1 (5 bases). Per germline, CDR1 SGHNT and CDR2 YYREEE (reference sequence). The length of the CDR3 is 16 residues. V shed 3 bases and J shed 1 base, with 16 bases lying between them. The CDR3 region is CASSSRIDRENTEAFF. The CDR3 DNA is TGTGCCAGCAGCTCCAGAATAGACAGAGAGAACACTGAAGCTTTCTTT.

For the CDR3, the DNA is TGTGCCAGCAGCTTCGCCTATCAAGAGACCCAGTACTTC. Its translation is CASSFAYQETQYF. V gene TRBV7-2 combines with J gene TRBJ2-5; no firm D call. The V end was cut by 3 bases, the J end by 2 bases, with 7 bases between. This CDR3 has 13 residues. The V gene's germline CDR1 is SGHTA and CDR2 FQGNSA.

This chain joins TRBV2 and TRBJ2-3; tentative D call: TRBD1 (6 bases). Trimming pared 2 bases from V and 2 bases from J, leaving 8 bases between. CDR3 length equals 14 residues. Germline CDR1 and CDR2: SNHLY and FYNNEI. The CDR3 DNA is TGTGCCAGCAGTGAACAGGGGTCCACAGATACGCAGTATTTT. Translating it yields CASSEQGSTDTQYF.

The V call is TRBV30, the J call TRBJ1-3, with unresolved D. This CDR3 contains 14 residues. V was pared by 1 base and J by 0 bases, with 7 bases between. Germline V CDR1 and CDR2: GTSNPN, SVGIG (reference sequence). CDR3 sequence: CAWSAVRSGNTIYF. CDR3 bases: TGTGCCTGGAGTGCCGTCCGCTCTGGAAACACCATATATTTT.

The chain carries TRBV7-2 and TRBJ1-2, with D perhaps TRBD1 (5 bases). This CDR3 is built from 18 residues. CDR1 is SGHTA and CDR2 is FQGNSA in the germline V gene. Trimming took off 0 bases at V and 8 bases at J, with 25 bases between the two ends. The CDR3 bases are TGTGCCAGCAGCTTAGCCCCTCGGGATCAGGGTTATCTTTTAGGCTACACCTTC. Its translation is CASSLAPRDQGYLLGYTF.

This clone was counted a single time. The rearrangement uses TRBV29-1 and TRBJ2-1; D gene uncertain. V lost 3 bases, J lost 3 bases, and 15 bases lay in between. This CDR3 has 15 residues. Germline loops: CDR1 SQVTM, CDR2 ANQGSEA. The CDR3 DNA reads TGCAGCGTTGACCCAAACTCTGGCAGCTACAATGAGCAGTTCTTC. Its translation: CSVDPNSGSYNEQFF.

The J gene is TRBJ2-3, the V gene TRBV27; D is perhaps TRBD1 or TRBD2 (5 bases each). The germline gives CDR1 MNHEY, CDR2 SMNVEV (reference sequence). The CDR3 has 15 amino acids. V was shortened by 5 bases and J by 0 bases, with 12 bases between the two germline ends. CDR3 protein: CASSVPGTSTDTQYF. DNA for the CDR3: TGTGCCAGCAGTGTCCCCGGGACCAGCACAGATACGCAGTATTTT.

The chain's CDR3 is CASSENSASGPDTQYF. In nucleotides, the CDR3 is TGTGCCAGCAGTGAGAATTCGGCTAGCGGTCCAGATACGCAGTATTTT. The chain links TRBV6-1 to TRBJ2-3; 7 bases fit TRBD2. Trimming cost V 3 bases and J 4 bases; bases outside gene matches: 10. Germline CDR1 MNHNS, CDR2 SASEGT. The CDR3 length is 16 residues.

The CDR3 DNA follows: TGTGCAACTCACTTAGAGAGCCGGGACTACGGCTACAATGAGCAGTTCTTC. Residues: CATHLESRDYGYNEQFF. This chain links TRBV12-2 with TRBJ2-1; the table assigns TRBD2, which was not confirmed against the DNA. TRBV12-2 is labeled a pseudogene. This CDR3 has 17 residues.

This clone was counted a single time. The chain uses TRBV27 and TRBJ1-1, with D perhaps matching TRBD1 (6 bases). With 5 bases removed from V and 1 base from J, the gap between germline ends came to 14 bases. Germline V CDR1 and CDR2: MNHEY, SMNVEV (reference sequence). The CDR3 consists of 15 residues. This CDR3 is CASSTLGQANTEAFF. CDR3 coding DNA: TGTGCCAGCAGTACACTGGGACAAGCGAACACTGAAGCTTTCTTT.

This chain links TRBV19 with TRBJ2-3; 11 bases fit TRBD2. This CDR3 comprises 17 residues. Germline loops: CDR1 LNHDA, CDR2 SQIVND (reference sequence). V gave up 6 bases and J gave up 0 bases; unmatched junction bases: 8. CDR3: CASSLRGLAVSTDTQYF. Here the CDR3 DNA reads TGTGCCAGTAGCCTAAGGGGACTAGCGGTAAGCACAGATACGCAGTATTTT.

The chain couples TRBV4-2 to TRBJ2-1; 9 nucleotides line up with TRBD2. CDR3 length equals 16 residues. With 0 bases clipped from V and 3 bases from J, the junction kept 3 bases outside the gene matches. Germline CDR1 LGHNA, CDR2 YNFKEQ. The CDR3 region has the DNA TGTGCCAGCAGCCAAGATGGCGGGAGGGTCTACAATGAGCAGTTCTTC. Residues: CASSQDGGRVYNEQFF.

The chain recombines TRBV29-1 with TRBJ2-1, with D perhaps TRBD1 or TRBD2 (5 bases each). The CDR3 runs to 9 residues. The V gene's germline CDR1 is SQVTM and CDR2 ANQGSEA. The V end lost 6 bases, the J end lost 9 bases, and 6 bases lay between the germline ends. The CDR3 protein is CSVGTEQFF. In DNA form, the CDR3 reads TGCAGCGTGGGGACTGAGCAGTTCTTC.

This clone was detected only a few times. V is TRBV6-1 and J is TRBJ2-1, with D possibly being TRBD2 (6 bases). The CDR3 loop spans 12 amino acids. V was pared by 4 bases and J by 7 bases, with 8 bases between. The germline gives CDR1 MNHNS, CDR2 SASEGT. The CDR3 DNA reads TGTGCCAGCAGTGTCGGAGGGAATGAGCAGTTCTTC. Translated, it gives CASSVGGNEQFF.

The chain joins TRBV7-6 to TRBJ2-1, with D perhaps TRBD2 (5 bases). Germline assignment: CDR1 SGHVS and CDR2 FNYEAQ. The CDR3 length is 16 residues. The V end lost 5 bases, the J end lost 7 bases, and 21 bases lay between the germline ends. CDR3 region: CASSLRPDFLHNEQFF. The CDR3 DNA follows: TGTGCCAGCAGCCTTCGGCCGGACTTCCTACATAATGAGCAGTTCTTC.